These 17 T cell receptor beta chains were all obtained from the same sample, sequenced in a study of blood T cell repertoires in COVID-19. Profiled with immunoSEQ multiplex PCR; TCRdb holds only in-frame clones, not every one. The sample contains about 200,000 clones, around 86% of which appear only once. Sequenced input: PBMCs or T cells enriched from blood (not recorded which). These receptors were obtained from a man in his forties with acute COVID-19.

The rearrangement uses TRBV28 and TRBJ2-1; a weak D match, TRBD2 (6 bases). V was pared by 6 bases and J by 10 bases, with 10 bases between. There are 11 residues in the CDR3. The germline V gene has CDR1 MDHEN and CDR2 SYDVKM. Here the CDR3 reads CASRGRKEQFF. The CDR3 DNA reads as TGTGCCAGCAGGGGGAGGAAGGAGCAGTTCTTC. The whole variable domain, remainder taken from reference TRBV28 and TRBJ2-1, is DVKVTQSSRYLVKRTGEKVFLECVQDMDHENMFWYRQDPGLGLRLIYFSYDVKMKEKGDIPEGYSVSREKKERFSLILESASTNQTSMYLCASRGRKEQFFGPGTRLTVL.

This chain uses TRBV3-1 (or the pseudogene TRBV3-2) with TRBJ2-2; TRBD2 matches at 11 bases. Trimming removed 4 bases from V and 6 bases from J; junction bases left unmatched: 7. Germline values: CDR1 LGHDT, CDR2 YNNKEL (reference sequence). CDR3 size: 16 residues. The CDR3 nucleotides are TGTGCCAGCAGCCTCCGGACTAGCGGGTTCGCCGGGGAGCTGTTTTTT. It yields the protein CASSLRTSGFAGELFF.

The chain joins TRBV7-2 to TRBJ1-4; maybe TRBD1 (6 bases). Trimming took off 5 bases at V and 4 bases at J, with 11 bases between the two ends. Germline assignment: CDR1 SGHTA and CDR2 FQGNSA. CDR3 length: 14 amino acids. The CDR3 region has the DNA TGTGCCAGCAGCCCTGACAGGTTTAATGAAAAACTGTTTTTT. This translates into CASSPDRFNEKLFF. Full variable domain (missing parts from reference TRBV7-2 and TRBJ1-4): GAGVSQSPSNKVTEKGKDVELRCDPISGHTALYWYRQSLGQGLEFLIYFQGNSAPDKSGLPSDRFSAERTGGSVSTLTIQRTQQEDSAVYLCASSPDRFNEKLFFGSGTQLSVL.

The CDR3 region has the DNA TGTGCCAGCAGTTACCCCGGTAGGGGTTTGAATGAGCAGTTCTTC. Translated: CASSYPGRGLNEQFF. The chain uses TRBV6-5 and TRBJ2-1, with a weak D call TRBD1 (5 bases). This CDR3 region has 15 residues. V lost 2 bases and J lost 7, with 15 bases in between. Germline CDR1 MNHEY, CDR2 SVGAGI.

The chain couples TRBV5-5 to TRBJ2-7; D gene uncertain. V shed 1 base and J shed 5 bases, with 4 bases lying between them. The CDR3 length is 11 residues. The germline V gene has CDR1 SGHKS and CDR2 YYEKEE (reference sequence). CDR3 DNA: TGTGCCAGCAGCTTGATCGACGAGCAGTACTTC. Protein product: CASSLIDEQYF.

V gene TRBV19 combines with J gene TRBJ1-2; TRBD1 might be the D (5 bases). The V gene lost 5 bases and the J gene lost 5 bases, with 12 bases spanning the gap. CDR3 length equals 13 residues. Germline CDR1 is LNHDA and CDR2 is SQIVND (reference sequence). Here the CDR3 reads CASSPGALYGYTF. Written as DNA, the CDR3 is TGTGCCAGTAGTCCTGGGGCTCTTTATGGCTACACCTTC.

The CDR3 here is CASSESVRDYGYTF. For the CDR3, the DNA is TGTGCCAGCAGTGAATCCGTCAGGGACTATGGCTACACCTTC. V usage is TRBV25-1 and J usage is TRBJ1-2, with D possibly TRBD1 on 5 matching bases. CDR3 length: 14 amino acids. From germline, CDR1 is MGHDK and CDR2 SYGVNS. V was pared by 1 base and J by 3 bases, with 9 bases between.

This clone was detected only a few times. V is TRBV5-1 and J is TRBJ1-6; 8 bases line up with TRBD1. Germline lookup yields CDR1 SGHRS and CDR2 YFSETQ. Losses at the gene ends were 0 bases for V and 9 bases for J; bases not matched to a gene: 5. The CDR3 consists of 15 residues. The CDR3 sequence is CASSLAPGGLSPLHF. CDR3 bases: TGCGCCAGCAGCTTGGCCCCAGGGGGCCTTTCACCCCTCCACTTT.

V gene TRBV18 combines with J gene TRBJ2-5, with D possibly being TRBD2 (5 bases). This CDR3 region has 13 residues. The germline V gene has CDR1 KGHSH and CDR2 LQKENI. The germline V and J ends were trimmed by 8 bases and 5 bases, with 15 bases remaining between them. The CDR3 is CASRFGEGETQYF. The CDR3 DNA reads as TGTGCCAGCAGGTTCGGGGAAGGGGAGACCCAGTACTTC.

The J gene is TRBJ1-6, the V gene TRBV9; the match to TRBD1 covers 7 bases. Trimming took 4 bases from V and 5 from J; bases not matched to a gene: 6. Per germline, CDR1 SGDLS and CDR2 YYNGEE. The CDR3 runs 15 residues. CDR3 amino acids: CASSPKGQNNSPLHF. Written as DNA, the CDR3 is TGTGCCAGCAGCCCGAAGGGACAGAATAATTCACCCCTCCACTTT.

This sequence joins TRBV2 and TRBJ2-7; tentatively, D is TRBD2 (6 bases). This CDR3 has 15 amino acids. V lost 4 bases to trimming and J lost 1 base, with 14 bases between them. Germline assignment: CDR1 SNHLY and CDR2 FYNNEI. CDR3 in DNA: TGTGCCAGCAGTGTGCAAACCGGGAGATCCTACGAGCAGTACTTC. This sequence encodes CASSVQTGRSYEQYF.

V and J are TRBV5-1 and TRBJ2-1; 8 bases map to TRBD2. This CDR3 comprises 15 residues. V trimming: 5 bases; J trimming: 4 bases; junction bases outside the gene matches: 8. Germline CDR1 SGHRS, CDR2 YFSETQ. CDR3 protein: CASRHREGLYNEQFF. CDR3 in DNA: TGCGCCAGCAGACACCGGGAGGGCCTATACAATGAGCAGTTCTTC.

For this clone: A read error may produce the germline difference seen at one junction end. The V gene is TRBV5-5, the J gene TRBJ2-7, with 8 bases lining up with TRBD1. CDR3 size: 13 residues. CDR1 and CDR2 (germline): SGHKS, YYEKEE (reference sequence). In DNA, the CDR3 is TGTGCCAGCACACGGGGGACCGGGACAGGTCTTTTTTTC. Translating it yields CASTRGTGTGLFF.

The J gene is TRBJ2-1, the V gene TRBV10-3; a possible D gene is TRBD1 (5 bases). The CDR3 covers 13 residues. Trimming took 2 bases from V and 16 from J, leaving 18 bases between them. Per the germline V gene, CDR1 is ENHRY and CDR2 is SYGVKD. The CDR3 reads CAISEGKRRQIFF. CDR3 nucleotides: TGTGCCATCAGTGAGGGAAAGAGGAGACAGATCTTCTTC.

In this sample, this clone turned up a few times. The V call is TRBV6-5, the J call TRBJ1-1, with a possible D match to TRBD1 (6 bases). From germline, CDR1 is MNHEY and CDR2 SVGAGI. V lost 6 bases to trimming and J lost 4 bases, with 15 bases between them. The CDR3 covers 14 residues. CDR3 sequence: CASSETGFRTEAFF. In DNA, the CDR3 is TGTGCCAGCAGCGAGACAGGTTTTCGCACTGAAGCTTTCTTT.

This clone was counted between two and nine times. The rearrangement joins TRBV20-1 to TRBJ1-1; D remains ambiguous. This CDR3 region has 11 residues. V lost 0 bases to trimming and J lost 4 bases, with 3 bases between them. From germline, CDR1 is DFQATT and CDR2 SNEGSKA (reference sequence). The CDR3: CSARDRTEAFF. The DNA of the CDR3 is TGCAGTGCTAGAGATCGCACTGAAGCTTTCTTT.

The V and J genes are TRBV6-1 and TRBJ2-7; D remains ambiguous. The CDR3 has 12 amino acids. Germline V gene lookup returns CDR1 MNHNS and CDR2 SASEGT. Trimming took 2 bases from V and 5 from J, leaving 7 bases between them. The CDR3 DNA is TGTGCCAGCAGTGAAATAAGCGACGAGCAGTACTTC. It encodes CASSEISDEQYF.